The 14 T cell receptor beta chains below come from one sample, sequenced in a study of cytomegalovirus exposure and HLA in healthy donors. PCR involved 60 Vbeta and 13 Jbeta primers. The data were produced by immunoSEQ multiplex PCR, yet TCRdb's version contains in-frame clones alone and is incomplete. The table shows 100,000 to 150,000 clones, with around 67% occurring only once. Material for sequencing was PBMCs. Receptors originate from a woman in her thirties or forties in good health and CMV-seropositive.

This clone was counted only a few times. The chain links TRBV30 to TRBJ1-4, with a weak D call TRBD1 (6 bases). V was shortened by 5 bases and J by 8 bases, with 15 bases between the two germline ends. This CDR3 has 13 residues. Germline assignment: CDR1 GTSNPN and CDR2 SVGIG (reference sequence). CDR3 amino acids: CAWEQGGREKLFF. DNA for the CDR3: TGTGCCTGGGAACAGGGCGGTCGGGAAAAACTGTTTTTT.

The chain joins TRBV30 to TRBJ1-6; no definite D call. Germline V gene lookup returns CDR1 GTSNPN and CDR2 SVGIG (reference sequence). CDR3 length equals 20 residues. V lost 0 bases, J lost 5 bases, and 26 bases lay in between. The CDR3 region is CAWSVFYGGAPGSNNSPLHF. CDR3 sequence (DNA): TGTGCCTGGAGTGTCTTCTATGGAGGTGCGCCTGGGTCCAATAATTCACCCCTCCACTTT.

CDR3 nucleotides: TGTGCCAGCAGTGAACTGGGTAGATCTAGCACCGGGGAGCTGTTTTTT. This translates into CASSELGRSSTGELFF. This sequence joins TRBV2 and TRBJ2-2; D is unclear. CDR3 length: 16 residues. Germline V CDR1 and CDR2: SNHLY, FYNNEI. Trimming left V 2 bases short and J 4 bases short, with 14 bases between. The full variable domain, in which reference TRBV2 and TRBJ2-2 provide the parts outside the CDR3, is EPEVTQTPSHQVTQMGQEVILRCVPISNHLYFYWYRQILGQKVEFLVSFYNNEISEKSEIFDDQFSVERPDGSNFTLKIRSTKLEDSAMYFCASSELGRSSTGELFFGEGSRLTVL.

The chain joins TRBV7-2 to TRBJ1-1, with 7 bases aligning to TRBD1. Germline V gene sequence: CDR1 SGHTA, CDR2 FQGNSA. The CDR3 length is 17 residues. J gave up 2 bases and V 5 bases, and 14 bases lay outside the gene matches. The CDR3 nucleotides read TGTGCCAGCAGCGAAACTCCGGGACAGATACTTAACACTGAAGCTTTCTTT. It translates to CASSETPGQILNTEAFF. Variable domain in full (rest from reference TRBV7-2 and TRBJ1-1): GAGVSQSPSNKVTEKGKDVELRCDPISGHTALYWYRQSLGQGLEFLIYFQGNSAPDKSGLPSDRFSAERTGGSVSTLTIQRTQQEDSAVYLCASSETPGQILNTEAFFGQGTRLTVV.

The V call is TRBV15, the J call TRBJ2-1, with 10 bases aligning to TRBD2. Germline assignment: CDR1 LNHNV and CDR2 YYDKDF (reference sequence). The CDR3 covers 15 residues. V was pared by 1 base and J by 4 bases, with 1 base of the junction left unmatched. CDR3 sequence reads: CATSRGAGGYNEQFF. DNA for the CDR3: TGTGCCACCAGCAGAGGAGCGGGGGGGTACAATGAGCAGTTCTTC.

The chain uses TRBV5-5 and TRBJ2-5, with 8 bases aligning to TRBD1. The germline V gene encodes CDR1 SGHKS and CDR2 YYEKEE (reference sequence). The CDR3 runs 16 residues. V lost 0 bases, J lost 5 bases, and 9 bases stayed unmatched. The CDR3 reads CASSLARQGLQETQYF. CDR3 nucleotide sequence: TGTGCCAGCAGCTTGGCGAGACAGGGGTTGCAGGAGACCCAGTACTTC.

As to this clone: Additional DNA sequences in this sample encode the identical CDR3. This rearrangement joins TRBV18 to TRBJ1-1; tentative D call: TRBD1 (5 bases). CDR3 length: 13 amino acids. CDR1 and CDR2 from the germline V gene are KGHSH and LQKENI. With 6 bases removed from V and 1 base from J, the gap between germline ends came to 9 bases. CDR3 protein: CASSRQTNTEAFF. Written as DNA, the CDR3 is TGTGCCAGCTCGCGACAGACGAACACTGAAGCTTTCTTT.

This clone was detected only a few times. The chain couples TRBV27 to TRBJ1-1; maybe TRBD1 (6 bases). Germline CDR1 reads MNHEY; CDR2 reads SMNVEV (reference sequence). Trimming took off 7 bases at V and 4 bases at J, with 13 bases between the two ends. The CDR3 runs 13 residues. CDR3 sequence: CASKQGWATEAFF. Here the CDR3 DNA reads TGTGCCAGCAAGCAGGGGTGGGCCACTGAAGCTTTCTTT.

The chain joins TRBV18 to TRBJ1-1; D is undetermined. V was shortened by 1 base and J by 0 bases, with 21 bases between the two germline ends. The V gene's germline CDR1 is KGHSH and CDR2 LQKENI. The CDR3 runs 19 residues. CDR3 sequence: CASSPLRVEILVLNTEAFF. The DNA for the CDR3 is TGTGCCAGCTCACCACTAAGAGTCGAAATCTTAGTCTTGAACACTGAAGCTTTCTTT.

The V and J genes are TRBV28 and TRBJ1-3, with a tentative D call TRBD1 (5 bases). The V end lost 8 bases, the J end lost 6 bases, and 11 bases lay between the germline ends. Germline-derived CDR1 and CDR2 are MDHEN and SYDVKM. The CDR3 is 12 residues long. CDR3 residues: CASGTPLNTIYF. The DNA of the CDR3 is TGTGCCAGCGGGACTCCTTTAAACACCATATATTTT.

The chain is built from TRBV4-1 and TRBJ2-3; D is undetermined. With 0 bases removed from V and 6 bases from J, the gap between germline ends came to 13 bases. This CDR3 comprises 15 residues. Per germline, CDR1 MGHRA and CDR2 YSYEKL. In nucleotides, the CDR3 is TGCGCCAGCAGCCAAGATTTGGTGACTCAGGATACGCAGTATTTT. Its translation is CASSQDLVTQDTQYF.

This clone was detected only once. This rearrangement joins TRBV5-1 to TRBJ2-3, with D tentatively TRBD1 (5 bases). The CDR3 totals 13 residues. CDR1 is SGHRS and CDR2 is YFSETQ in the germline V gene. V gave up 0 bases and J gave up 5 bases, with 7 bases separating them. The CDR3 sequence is CASSLARVDTQYF. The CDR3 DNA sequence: TGCGCCAGCAGCTTGGCCAGGGTAGATACGCAGTATTTT.

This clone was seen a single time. The DNA of the CDR3 is TGTGCCAGCAGTTGTAGCCGATCCGGGTGCACCGGGGAGCTGTTTTTT. As protein: CASSCSRSGCTGELFF. The V and J genes are TRBV28 and TRBJ2-2; no clear D. The CDR3 is 16 residues long. In germline, CDR1 is MDHEN, CDR2 SYDVKM. Trimming removed 4 bases from V and 4 bases from J, with 16 bases in between.

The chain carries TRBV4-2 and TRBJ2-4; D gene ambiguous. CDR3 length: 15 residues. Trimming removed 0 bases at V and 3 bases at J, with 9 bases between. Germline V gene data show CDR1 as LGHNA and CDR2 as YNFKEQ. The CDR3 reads CASSQEVSVKNIQYF. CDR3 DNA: TGTGCCAGCAGCCAAGAGGTGTCGGTCAAAAACATTCAGTACTTC.